This T cell receptor (beta chain) came from a study of identical twins. This clonotype came up a few times. CDR3 length: 15 residues. Germline V gives CDR1 MGHRA, CDR2 YSYEKL. Trimming cost V 6 bases and J 1 base, with 16 bases left between them. TCRdb re-derived calls from the 5' RACE reads in MiXCR, one entry per CDR3 protein. This table has about 340,000 distinct CDR3 sequences, 10% to 15% appearing once. The same specimen was also included in a second study, on yellow fever vaccine responses in identical twins. That source adds: Twins' vaccine T cell responses were reported to seem partly convergent and partly personalized.

The receptor comes from a woman aged 18-29 years in good health. The V and J genes are TRBV4-1 and TRBJ2-7, with a tentative D call TRBD1 (5 bases). The sample comprised CD8+ T cells sorted from blood. The CDR3 bases are TGCGCCAGCAGTCCAACCTCCTCAGGGTCCTACGAGCAGTACTTC. Translated, it gives CASSPTSSGSYEQYF.